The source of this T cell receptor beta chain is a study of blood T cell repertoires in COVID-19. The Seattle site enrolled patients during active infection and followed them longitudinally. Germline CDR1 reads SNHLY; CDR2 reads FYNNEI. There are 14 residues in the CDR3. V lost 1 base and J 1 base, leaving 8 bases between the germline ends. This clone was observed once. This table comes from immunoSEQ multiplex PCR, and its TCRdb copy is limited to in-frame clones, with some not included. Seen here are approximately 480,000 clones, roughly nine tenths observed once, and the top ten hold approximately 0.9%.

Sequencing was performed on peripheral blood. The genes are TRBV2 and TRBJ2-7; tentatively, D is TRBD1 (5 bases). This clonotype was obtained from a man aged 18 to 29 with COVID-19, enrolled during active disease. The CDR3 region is CASSEETVSYEQYF. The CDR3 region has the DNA TGTGCCAGCAGTGAAGAGACAGTATCCTACGAGCAGTACTTC.